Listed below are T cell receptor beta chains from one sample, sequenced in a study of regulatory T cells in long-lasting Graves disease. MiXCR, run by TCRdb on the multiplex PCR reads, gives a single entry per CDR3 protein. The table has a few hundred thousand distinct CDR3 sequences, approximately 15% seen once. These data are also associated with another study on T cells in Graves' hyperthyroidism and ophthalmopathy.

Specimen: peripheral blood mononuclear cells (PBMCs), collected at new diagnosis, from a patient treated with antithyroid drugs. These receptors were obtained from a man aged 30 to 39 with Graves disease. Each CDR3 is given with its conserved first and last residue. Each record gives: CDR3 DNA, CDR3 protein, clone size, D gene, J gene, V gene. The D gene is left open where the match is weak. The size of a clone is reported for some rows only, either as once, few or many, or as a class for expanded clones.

CDR3 DNA: TGCAGTGCTAGAGATCGATTCCATAGGGCGGGAACTTACAATGAGCAGTTCTTC; CDR3 protein: CSARDRFHRAGTYNEQFF; clone size: many; D gene: -; J gene: TRBJ2-1; V gene: TRBV20-1
CDR3 DNA: TGTGCCAGCATCCAAAGCCCTACCCCCCGGTCCTACGAGCAGTACTTC; CDR3 protein: CASIQSPTPRSYEQYF; clone size: many; D gene: -; J gene: TRBJ2-7; V gene: TRBV6-1
CDR3 DNA: TGCAGTGCCTACACTCGGGACGGATGGAACACTGAAGCTTTCTTT; CDR3 protein: CSAYTRDGWNTEAFF; clone size: -; D gene: -; J gene: TRBJ1-1; V gene: TRBV20-1
CDR3 DNA: TGTGCCAGCAGCCCCCTAAGGACAGCCTTCAACTATGGCTACACCTTC; CDR3 protein: CASSPLRTAFNYGYTF; clone size: -; D gene: -; J gene: TRBJ1-2; V gene: TRBV6-1
CDR3 DNA: TGTGCCAGCAGCGTAGTTCCTAGCGGGAGTCTCGATGAGCAGTTCTTC; CDR3 protein: CASSVVPSGSLDEQFF; clone size: many; D gene: TRBD2; J gene: TRBJ2-1; V gene: TRBV9
CDR3 DNA: TGCGCCAGCAGTGAGTCCTACAGGTCCCTAGGGGTAGATACGCAGTATTTT; CDR3 protein: CASSESYRSLGVDTQYF; clone size: few; D gene: -; J gene: TRBJ2-3; V gene: TRBV10-2
CDR3 DNA: TGTGCCAGCAGTATCTCGGGAGGGACCCAGTACTTC; CDR3 protein: CASSISGGTQYF; clone size: -; D gene: TRBD2; J gene: TRBJ2-5; V gene: TRBV27
CDR3 DNA: TGTGCCAGCAGCCAAGATGCCCGGGGACTTCTAGAGACCCAGTACTTC; CDR3 protein: CASSQDARGLLETQYF; clone size: few; D gene: -; J gene: TRBJ2-5; V gene: TRBV4-2
CDR3 DNA: TGCAGTGCTAGAAGCGGGGCCGTGCGGCAAGAGACCCAGTACTTC; CDR3 protein: CSARSGAVRQETQYF; clone size: many; D gene: TRBD2; J gene: TRBJ2-5; V gene: TRBV20-1
CDR3 DNA: TGTGCCAGCAGCGATATCACGGCCCTCACCTTC; CDR3 protein: CASSDITALTF; clone size: few; D gene: -; J gene: TRBJ1-2; V gene: TRBV9
CDR3 DNA: TGTGCCAGCAGCTTAAAAAGCGGGAACGCAGATACGCAGTATTTT; CDR3 protein: CASSLKSGNADTQYF; clone size: many; D gene: TRBD2; J gene: TRBJ2-3; V gene: TRBV7-3
CDR3 DNA: TGCAGCGGCATCCCCCCTACCAAAAACATTCAGTACTTC; CDR3 protein: CSGIPPTKNIQYF; clone size: many; D gene: -; J gene: TRBJ2-4; V gene: TRBV29-1
CDR3 DNA: TGTGCCAGCAGTGAAGGGTTAGGTTTCGAGCAGTACTTC; CDR3 protein: CASSEGLGFEQYF; clone size: many; D gene: -; J gene: TRBJ2-7; V gene: TRBV2
CDR3 DNA: TGTGCCAGCAGCCCGGTTTGGGGGGAGCGGGTCCATGAGCAGTTCTTC; CDR3 protein: CASSPVWGERVHEQFF; clone size: -; D gene: -; J gene: TRBJ2-1; V gene: TRBV3-1
CDR3 DNA: TGTGCCAGCAGTGGTCTAGCGGGAGTTCATGAGCAGTTCTTC; CDR3 protein: CASSGLAGVHEQFF; clone size: many; D gene: TRBD2; J gene: TRBJ2-1; V gene: TRBV2
CDR3 DNA: TGTGCCAGTAGACGTGATGGGGACGGTGGCTACACCTTC; CDR3 protein: CASRRDGDGGYTF; clone size: -; D gene: -; J gene: TRBJ1-2; V gene: TRBV19
CDR3 DNA: TGTGCCAGCAGTATACAGGGGGGGAGGGGCTACACCTTC; CDR3 protein: CASSIQGGRGYTF; clone size: -; D gene: TRBD1; J gene: TRBJ1-2; V gene: TRBV27
CDR3 DNA: TGTGCCAGCATCCATCGGCCCCAAACGAACACTGAAGCTTTCTTT; CDR3 protein: CASIHRPQTNTEAFF; clone size: many; D gene: -; J gene: TRBJ1-1; V gene: TRBV27
CDR3 DNA: TGCAGTGCTAGTGACCGGAAACAAGAGACCCAGTACTTC; CDR3 protein: CSASDRKQETQYF; clone size: -; D gene: -; J gene: TRBJ2-5; V gene: TRBV20-1
CDR3 DNA: TGTGCCAGCAGCTTAAGGCTTCCGGGAGCAAGCGGGGGCAATGAGCAGTTCTTC; CDR3 protein: CASSLRLPGASGGNEQFF; clone size: once; D gene: TRBD2; J gene: TRBJ2-1; V gene: TRBV7-3
CDR3 DNA: TGTGCCAGCAGTTTATGGAGGGGATCAGAGACCCAGTACTTC; CDR3 protein: CASSLWRGSETQYF; clone size: many; D gene: -; J gene: TRBJ2-5; V gene: TRBV12-3/TRBV12-4
CDR3 DNA: TGCGCCAGCAGCCCCTTCGGAGAGCGCAATCAGCCCCAGCATTTT; CDR3 protein: CASSPFGERNQPQHF; clone size: -; D gene: -; J gene: TRBJ1-5; V gene: TRBV5-1
CDR3 DNA: TGTGCCAGCAGCTTAGGTAGTAGCGGGAGTGAAGAGCAGTACTTC; CDR3 protein: CASSLGSSGSEEQYF; clone size: many; D gene: TRBD2; J gene: TRBJ2-7; V gene: TRBV11-2
CDR3 DNA: TGTGCCAGCAGCTTAGGCCCCTCTTGGACAGATACGCAGTATTTT; CDR3 protein: CASSLGPSWTDTQYF; clone size: many; D gene: -; J gene: TRBJ2-3; V gene: TRBV7-9
CDR3 DNA: TGTGCCAGCAGCGTAGCACTAGCGGGAGAAGGGGAGCAGTTCTTC; CDR3 protein: CASSVALAGEGEQFF; clone size: -; D gene: TRBD2; J gene: TRBJ2-1; V gene: TRBV9
CDR3 DNA: TGTGCCAGTAGTAGCCGAGGGGTGCTGCGGGGAAACACCATATATTTT; CDR3 protein: CASSSRGVLRGNTIYF; clone size: few; D gene: -; J gene: TRBJ1-3; V gene: TRBV19
CDR3 DNA: TGTGCCAGCAGCTTAGGGGCCCTCAGCCTCGACGAGCAGTACTTC; CDR3 protein: CASSLGALSLDEQYF; clone size: few; D gene: -; J gene: TRBJ2-7; V gene: TRBV7-9
CDR3 DNA: TGTGCTAGTGGTTTTGGCCTCGGGCAGCAGAGCTCCTATAATTCACCCCTCCACTTT; CDR3 protein: CASGFGLGQQSSYNSPLHF; clone size: few; D gene: -; J gene: TRBJ1-6; V gene: TRBV12-5
CDR3 DNA: TGCGCCAGCAGCCTACTAGCCTCCGCCACAGATACGCAGTATTTT; CDR3 protein: CASSLLASATDTQYF; clone size: many; D gene: -; J gene: TRBJ2-3; V gene: TRBV5-1
CDR3 DNA: TGTGCCAGCAGCCGAGACAGGAAACGCACTGAAGCTTTCTTT; CDR3 protein: CASSRDRKRTEAFF; clone size: -; D gene: -; J gene: TRBJ1-1; V gene: TRBV7-9
CDR3 DNA: TGTGCCAGCAGTGAACATGCCGATCAGCCCCAGCATTTT; CDR3 protein: CASSEHADQPQHF; clone size: many; D gene: -; J gene: TRBJ1-5; V gene: TRBV2
CDR3 DNA: TGTGCCAGCAGCATCACCTCCGGGACACGAAGGAGAGATACGCAGTATTTT; CDR3 protein: CASSITSGTRRRDTQYF; clone size: many; D gene: -; J gene: TRBJ2-3; V gene: TRBV11-2
CDR3 DNA: TGTGCCAGCAGTCGGACAGGGGATAATCAGCCCCAGCATTTT; CDR3 protein: CASSRTGDNQPQHF; clone size: -; D gene: TRBD1; J gene: TRBJ1-5; V gene: TRBV28
CDR3 DNA: TGTGCCAGCAAGAGAGAAACCACGAGTGGTGTTGAGCAGTTCTTC; CDR3 protein: CASKRETTSGVEQFF; clone size: -; D gene: -; J gene: TRBJ2-1; V gene: TRBV6-2/TRBV6-3
CDR3 DNA: TGTGCCAGCAGCTCCAGGGACAGGGCTTACTATGGCTACACCTTC; CDR3 protein: CASSSRDRAYYGYTF; clone size: many; D gene: TRBD1; J gene: TRBJ1-2; V gene: TRBV6-1
CDR3 DNA: TGTGCCAGCAGGAACGGGGGTTATCAGCCCCAGCATTTT; CDR3 protein: CASRNGGYQPQHF; clone size: many; D gene: -; J gene: TRBJ1-5; V gene: TRBV2
CDR3 DNA: TGTGCCAGCAGCCAAGATCGGGGAGGGCCTGGGTCACCCCTCCACTTT; CDR3 protein: CASSQDRGGPGSPLHF; clone size: -; D gene: -; J gene: TRBJ1-6; V gene: TRBV4-2
CDR3 DNA: TGTGCCAGCAGTTACTCGGCCGGGACACCTAACTACGAGCAGTACTTC; CDR3 protein: CASSYSAGTPNYEQYF; clone size: many; D gene: -; J gene: TRBJ2-7; V gene: TRBV6-5
CDR3 DNA: TGTGCCAGCAGTGAGGTACTGGGAGCCTATGGCTACACCTTC; CDR3 protein: CASSEVLGAYGYTF; clone size: many; D gene: -; J gene: TRBJ1-2; V gene: TRBV2
CDR3 DNA: TGCGCCAGCAGCCGCAATCCCGGGACAGAGTTATTGAACACCCACAATGAGCAGTTCTTC; CDR3 protein: CASSRNPGTELLNTHNEQFF; clone size: few; D gene: TRBD1; J gene: TRBJ2-1; V gene: TRBV4-1
CDR3 DNA: TGTGCCAGCAGTCTAAACGGCCCGCCCAATTCACCCCTCCACTTT; CDR3 protein: CASSLNGPPNSPLHF; clone size: many; D gene: -; J gene: TRBJ1-6; V gene: TRBV12-3/TRBV12-4
CDR3 DNA: TGTGCCAGCAGCCAAGATCCCCCCATAGGGGAGCTATACAATGAGCAGTACTTC; CDR3 protein: CASSQDPPIGELYNEQYF; clone size: -; D gene: -; J gene: TRBJ2-5; V gene: TRBV3-1